The rows below give T cell receptor beta chains drawn from one sample of a study of breast tumors, draining lymph nodes, adjacent tissues. TCRdb redid the calling of the multiplex PCR reads with MiXCR, one entry per CDR3 protein. The table records approximately 170,000 distinct CDR3 sequences, roughly 30% of them present only once. The sample taken for sequencing was axillary lymph node tissue. All receptors come from a female donor with breast cancer. Some clones in this sample may be carry-over from other donors' samples. The CDR3 runs from the conserved cysteine through the conserved F or W. The order of the fields is D gene, J gene, clone size, V gene, CDR3 DNA, CDR3 protein. A D gene is named only where the DNA matches it firmly. Clone size is shown for a subset of rows, as once, few, many or a class of expanded clone.

D: TRBD2; J: TRBJ2-5; size: many; V: TRBV20-1; DNA: TGCAGTGCTCCTCGAAGGGCTAGCGGGGGGGGAGAGACCCAGTACTTC; CDR3: CSAPRRASGGGETQYF
D: .; J: TRBJ2-3; size: many; V: TRBV12-3/TRBV12-4; DNA: TGTGCCAGCAGCCATCCTCGCGGCCGACGTACTAGCACAGATACGCAGTATTTT; CDR3: CASSHPRGRRTSTDTQYF
D: .; J: TRBJ1-2; size: once; V: TRBV7-8; DNA: TGTGCCAGCAGCTTAGGGGGGACTAACTATGGCTACACCTTC; CDR3: CASSLGGTNYGYTF
D: .; J: TRBJ1-6; size: few; V: TRBV10-3; DNA: TGTGCCTCCTGCTCAGGGGATCCCCCCCTCCACTTT; CDR3: CASCSGDPPLHF
D: .; J: TRBJ2-7; size: many; V: TRBV7-2; DNA: TGTGCCAGCAGCTTAGTATGGGGGTTATCCTACGAGCAGTACTTC; CDR3: CASSLVWGLSYEQYF
D: TRBD1; J: TRBJ1-2; size: many; V: TRBV13; DNA: TGTGCCAGCTATGGACAGGGGGCGAGGGGCTACACCTTC; CDR3: CASYGQGARGYTF
D: TRBD2; J: TRBJ2-5; size: many; V: TRBV19; DNA: TGTGCCAGTAGTTCCGGGAGGTGGGAGACCCAGTACTTC; CDR3: CASSSGRWETQYF
D: .; J: TRBJ2-5; size: .; V: TRBV5-1; DNA: TGCGCCAGCAGCTTAACCGGGACCGGGGAGGCCCAGTACTTC; CDR3: CASSLTGTGEAQYF
D: .; J: TRBJ1-4; size: many; V: TRBV7-9; DNA: TGTGCCAGCAGCTCGAGCGGTGCTGAAAAACTGTTTTTT; CDR3: CASSSSGAEKLFF
D: .; J: TRBJ1-2; size: many; V: TRBV6-1; DNA: TGTGCCAGCTCAGGCGCTAACTATGGCTACACCTTC; CDR3: CASSGANYGYTF
D: TRBD2; J: TRBJ2-7; size: many; V: TRBV19; DNA: TGTGCCAGTAGTGTAGCAGCGGGAGGTGACTACGAGCAGTACTTC; CDR3: CASSVAAGGDYEQYF
D: .; J: TRBJ1-2; size: many; V: TRBV9; DNA: TGTGCCTCCAGTCTAGCGCCCGGGGGCGGCTACACCTTC; CDR3: CASSLAPGGGYTF
D: TRBD2; J: TRBJ2-1; size: many; V: TRBV11-3; DNA: TGTGCCAGCAGCTTTGGACTAGGAAACAGCGTTGAGCAGTTCTTC; CDR3: CASSFGLGNSVEQFF
D: .; J: TRBJ2-5; size: .; V: TRBV2; DNA: TGTGCCAGCAGTCCGGGGGTTCAGCCCCAGTACTTC; CDR3: CASSPGVQPQYF
D: TRBD1; J: TRBJ1-2; size: many; V: TRBV13; DNA: TGTGCCAGCAGCCGCGTCGACAGGGGACATGGCTACACCTTC; CDR3: CASSRVDRGHGYTF
D: TRBD1; J: TRBJ1-4; size: many; V: TRBV11-2; DNA: TGTGCCAGCAGCTCGGGACAGGGGATTGGAAAACTGTTTTTT; CDR3: CASSSGQGIGKLFF
D: .; J: TRBJ2-1; size: many; V: TRBV6-5; DNA: TGTGCCAGCACCCAACAGGGGGGGAATGAGCAGTTCTTC; CDR3: CASTQQGGNEQFF
D: .; J: TRBJ2-5; size: many; V: TRBV4-1; DNA: TGCGCCAGCAGCCCACACTCCGGAGGCCGGGGGACAGAGACCCAGTACTTC; CDR3: CASSPHSGGRGTETQYF
D: .; J: TRBJ1-2; size: many; V: TRBV7-9; DNA: TGTGCCAGCAGCTCGTCCGTCTATGGCTACACCTTC; CDR3: CASSSSVYGYTF
D: .; J: TRBJ2-6; size: few; V: TRBV6-1; DNA: TGTGCCAGCAGTCACGGGGGTTACCTCTCTGGGGCCAACGTCCTGACTTTC; CDR3: CASSHGGYLSGANVLTF
D: .; J: TRBJ2-7; size: .; V: TRBV20-1; DNA: TGCAGTGCCAAGCGGCCAGCTTATACCTCCGAGCAGTACTTC; CDR3: CSAKRPAYTSEQYF